These T cell receptor beta chains were read from a single sample in a study of CD8 T cells in Susac syndrome. TCRdb re-derived calls from the immunoSEQ multiplex PCR reads in MiXCR, one entry per CDR3 protein. Of over 200,000 distinct CDR3 sequences listed, 85% to 95% are singletons. Sequencing input: CD4+ T cells from PBMCs. Every receptor here comes from a human donor with multiple sclerosis. The CDR3 runs from the conserved cysteine through the conserved F or W. Each record gives: J gene, V gene, CDR3 protein.

TRBJ2-7,TRBV27,CASSLRVSYEQYF
TRBJ2-3,TRBV30,CAWSEGQANTNTQYF
TRBJ2-1,TRBV5-1,CASRLGGMIVSEQFF
TRBJ1-2,TRBV20-1,CSARDRARDYGYTF
TRBJ2-3,TRBV11-2,CASSFTGAGDTQYF
TRBJ1-6,TRBV2,CASSEARRGSPLHF
TRBJ2-5,TRBV5-4,CASSQRTSGTETQYF
TRBJ1-5,TRBV2,CASTKDSGFGQPQHF
TRBJ2-4,TRBV9,CASSASENIQYF
TRBJ2-3,TRBV7-2,CASSWMDADTQYF
TRBJ2-2,TRBV29-1,CSGRPGRTTGELFF
TRBJ1-1,TRBV20-1,CSAREDDKDTEAFF
TRBJ1-4,TRBV5-1,CASSLVRNRGEKLFF
TRBJ2-3,TRBV3-1,CASSQGGTQGRTDTQYF
TRBJ1-1,TRBV15,CATSSQSYAEAFF
TRBJ2-7,TRBV11-2,CASSLGGREQYF
TRBJ2-4,TRBV20-1,CSARSAIQYF
TRBJ2-5,TRBV11-2,CASSPRGVSVETQYF
TRBJ2-3,TRBV12-3/TRBV12-4,CASSLARQGAGTDTQYF
TRBJ1-1,TRBV20-1,CSASTEAFF
TRBJ1-2,TRBV9,CASSVGGGNYGYTF
TRBJ1-2,TRBV3-1,CASSLSDRGDGYTF
TRBJ1-2,TRBV29-1,CSVRRQEGLGYGYTF
TRBJ1-3,TRBV29-1,CSVEDRGRGNTIYF
TRBJ2-1,TRBV6-6,CASSFQNAYNEQFF
TRBJ1-5,TRBV20-1,CSARDRTGVNQPQHF
TRBJ2-5,TRBV2,CAITGEQETQYF
TRBJ2-4,TRBV7-2,CASSFQTGYKAGIQYF
TRBJ2-5,TRBV7-9,CASSPPRSGGAQETQYF
TRBJ2-1,TRBV29-1,CSAAQTGGSYNEQFF
TRBJ2-1,TRBV7-2,CASSRKGGQEYNEQFF
TRBJ1-1,TRBV29-1,CSVGKVGTPEAFF
TRBJ2-7,TRBV5-1,CASSSQGYPNEQYF
TRBJ1-4,TRBV20-1,CSASKGYFEKLFF
TRBJ1-1,TRBV3-1,CASSPGQGAANTEAFF
TRBJ2-3,TRBV20-1,CSARDAQRGTDTQYF
TRBJ1-2,TRBV3-1,CASSQGDRYSGYTF
TRBJ2-3,TRBV27,CASSLALGTDTQYF
TRBJ2-3,TRBV6-5,CASSRGGARSDTQYF
TRBJ1-6,TRBV30,CAWRIEGSPLHF
TRBJ2-5,TRBV6-1,CASSAFGGGPETQYF
TRBJ2-5,TRBV3-1,CASSETSGQETQYF
TRBJ1-2,TRBV7-9,CASSLQNFDYGYTF
TRBJ2-7,TRBV3-1,CASSPSGDRGSYEQYF
TRBJ2-4,TRBV4-2,CASSQEPGVQNIQYF